Sequencing of this T cell receptor beta chain was carried out in a study of blood T cells in healthy people across ages. Sample-barcoded 5' priming and a J-beta primer mix drove a second PCR of about 6 to 11 cycles. Each TCR beta cDNA got a 12-nucleotide random molecular identifier. TCRdb processed the 5' RACE reads anew with MiXCR; each CDR3 protein has one entry. Altogether over 600,000 distinct CDR3 sequences are present, around a fifth being singletons, with the ten largest covering 3% to 4%. Germline V gene sequence: CDR1 SGHTA, CDR2 FQGNSA. V shed 6 bases, J shed 5 bases, and the junction held 7 bases outside the gene matches. The CDR3 has 13 amino acids. The donors, aged about 6 to 100, were healthy Caucasians from Russia. Each sample had at least 6.5 million PBMCs isolated. This clonotype was detected a few times.

Sequencing input: blood. V usage is TRBV7-2 and J usage is TRBJ2-7, with 7 bases aligning to TRBD1. The sequence was obtained from a man aged 65 to 79 in good health. The CDR3 DNA follows: TGTGCCAGCAGTCCGACAGGGTCCCACGAGCAGTACTTC. Its protein product is CASSPTGSHEQYF.